This is a list of T cell receptor beta chains from one sample in a study of blood T cell repertoires in COVID-19. Measured with immunoSEQ multiplex PCR; TCRdb has only the in-frame clones, and not every one. The sample holds roughly 520,000 clones; roughly 90% are singletons and the top ten take 1.5% to 2%. The sequenced sample consisted of PBMCs or T cells enriched from blood (not recorded which). The source of these receptors is a woman in her 40s who had recovered from COVID-19. The CDR3 runs from the conserved cysteine through the conserved F or W. Size tells how often a clone was seen (once, few, many) or the class of an expanded clone, and some rows leave it out.

j_call	clone_size	v_call	cdr3_aa
TRBJ2-1	NA	TRBV5-1	CASSSSGRWNEQFF
TRBJ1-1	NA	TRBV7-9	CASSAPGTAEAFF
TRBJ1-4	NA	TRBV12-3/TRBV12-4	CASARDRGEKLFF
TRBJ2-1	NA	TRBV29-1	CSVELLAGSSYNEQFF
TRBJ2-4	once	TRBV19	CASSIVTALAKNIQYF
TRBJ1-6	NA	TRBV18	CASSPSAIQGYNSPLHF
TRBJ1-1	NA	TRBV5-5	CASSSAAGTGMNTEAFF
TRBJ1-2	NA	TRBV28	CATGGLRGYTF
TRBJ1-5	once	TRBV6-2/TRBV6-3	CASRPTGNRYSNQPQHF
TRBJ2-2	NA	TRBV5-1	CASSLSSGRTGELFF
TRBJ2-3	NA	TRBV30	CAWSRGRHTDTQYF
TRBJ2-7	once	TRBV10-1	CASSDQGLAYEQYF
TRBJ2-3	NA	TRBV11-3	CASSLGASGSTTDTQYF
TRBJ2-3	NA	TRBV13	CASSGRTSGREADTQYF
TRBJ1-2	NA	TRBV7-9	CASSLVQGTGGYTF
TRBJ2-7	once	TRBV6-5	CASSYGPVVYEQYF
TRBJ1-1	NA	TRBV5-6	CASSPGQGTEAFF
TRBJ1-2	NA	TRBV6-2/TRBV6-3	CASSHQSGTASYFYGYTF
TRBJ2-6	NA	TRBV2	CASSEQDSFSGANVLTF